Shown below are 32 T cell receptor beta chains from a single sample sequenced in a study of cytomegalovirus exposure and HLA in healthy donors. A multiplex PCR was run with 60 Vbeta primers and 13 Jbeta primers. Measured with immunoSEQ multiplex PCR; TCRdb has only the in-frame clones, and not every one. The sample lists roughly 43,000 clones; 50% to 75% were seen once. The specimen sequenced was PBMCs. Receptor source: a human donor in good health.

The CDR3 DNA is TGTGCCAGCAGTGAAGCCCCCTATACTAGCGGCACAGATACGCAGTATTTT. It specifies CASSEAPYTSGTDTQYF. The chain is built from TRBV2 and TRBJ2-3, with TRBD2 identical over 7 bases. This CDR3 is built from 17 residues. Trimming removed 0 bases from V and 1 base from J; junction bases left unmatched: 7. The germline CDR1 and CDR2 sequences are SNHLY and FYNNEI.

This sequence joins TRBV7-2 and TRBJ2-7; 9 positions match TRBD1. The germline V gene encodes CDR1 SGHTA and CDR2 FQGNSA. The junction had 8 bases not matched to a gene; V was cut back by 4 bases and J by 7 bases. CDR3 length equals 14 residues. CDR3 loop: CASSSDRGSQEQYF. The DNA of the CDR3 is TGTGCCAGCAGCTCGGACAGGGGATCGCAAGAGCAGTACTTC.

The chain carries TRBV14 and TRBJ1-1; D is perhaps TRBD1 (5 bases). This CDR3 is 12 amino acids long. Germline CDR1 and CDR2: SGHDN and FVKESK. V shed 4 bases and J shed 8 bases, with 11 bases lying between them. The CDR3 region is CASSPGGAEAFF. The CDR3 DNA sequence: TGTGCCAGCAGCCCCGGGGGTGCAGAAGCTTTCTTT.

This clone was seen a few times. The chain couples TRBV19 to TRBJ1-2, with a possible D match to TRBD1 (5 bases). In germline, CDR1 is LNHDA, CDR2 SQIVND (reference sequence). The CDR3 runs 16 residues. V lost 4 bases, J lost 5 bases, and 20 bases lay in between. CDR3 sequence (DNA): TGTGCCAGTAGTAGGAGCCGGGGGGAGTCCATTTATGGCTACACCTTC. This codes for CASSRSRGESIYGYTF.

The chain links TRBV7-6 to TRBJ1-3; 11 bases align to TRBD1. The J segment lost 0 bases and the V segment lost 5 bases, leaving 6 bases of the junction unmatched. The CDR3 has 17 residues. Germline CDR1 is SGHVS and CDR2 is FNYEAQ. As DNA, the CDR3 is TGTGCCAGCAGCCGGGACAGGGGGGGGAACTCTGGAAACACCATATATTTT. This translates into CASSRDRGGNSGNTIYF.

This clone occurred a few times. The CDR3 DNA follows: TGTGCCAGCAGCACGCTTCCAGGGGCGGCAACTGAAGCTTTCTTT. As protein: CASSTLPGAATEAFF. The rearrangement joins TRBV9 to TRBJ1-1, with D possibly matching TRBD1 (6 bases). This CDR3 contains 15 residues. Germline assignment: CDR1 SGDLS and CDR2 YYNGEE. V was clipped by 4 bases and J by 5 bases, with 18 bases between them.

The chain recombines TRBV5-1 with TRBJ2-2; 8 nucleotides match TRBD1. From germline, CDR1 is SGHRS and CDR2 YFSETQ. V lost 4 bases, J lost 5 bases, and 7 bases stayed unmatched. This CDR3 region has 15 residues. The CDR3 region is CASSPLTGDTGELFF. The CDR3 region has the DNA TGCGCCAGCAGCCCCTTGACAGGGGATACCGGGGAGCTGTTTTTT.

The chain recombines TRBV5-1 with TRBJ1-4, with 8 bases lining up with TRBD1. Trimming at V came to 0 bases and at J to 8 bases, leaving 9 bases not matched to a gene. Germline CDR1 SGHRS, CDR2 YFSETQ. The CDR3 is made up of 16 amino acids. CDR3 residues: CASSLGNGQGAEKLFF. The DNA of the CDR3 is TGCGCCAGCAGCTTGGGGAACGGACAGGGAGCCGAAAAACTGTTTTTT.

CDR3 sequence (DNA): TGTGCCATCAGTGAGTCCGGGTATAACGAGCAGTACTTC. Protein product: CAISESGYNEQYF. The genes are TRBV10-3 and TRBJ2-7, with unresolved D. Germline lookup yields CDR1 ENHRY and CDR2 SYGVKD. The germline V and J ends were trimmed by 0 bases and 5 bases, with 8 bases remaining between them. This CDR3 has 13 amino acids.

This CDR3 is CASSDGTKNIQYF. CDR3 nucleotides: TGCGCCAGCAGTGACGGGACCAAAAACATTCAGTACTTC. This chain links TRBV10-1 with TRBJ2-4, with a tentative D call TRBD2 (5 bases). Between the trimmed V and J ends, which lost 3 bases and 2 bases, there was a span of 5 bases. There are 13 residues in the CDR3. CDR1 is WNHNN, CDR2 SYGVQD, per germline (reference sequence).

V usage is TRBV11-2 and J usage is TRBJ2-7; tentatively, D is TRBD1 (5 bases). Germline CDR1 and CDR2: SGHAT and FQNNGV. The CDR3 covers 14 residues. The germline V and J ends were trimmed by 2 bases and 3 bases, with 11 bases remaining between them. CDR3 bases: TGTGCCAGCAGCTTAATGGTCCAGGGCTACGAGCAGTACTTC. Translating it yields CASSLMVQGYEQYF.

This chain links TRBV30 with TRBJ1-4; D ambiguous. Germline V gives CDR1 GTSNPN, CDR2 SVGIG (reference sequence). The V end lost 4 bases, the J end lost 4 bases, and 10 bases lay between the germline ends. This CDR3 comprises 13 residues. The CDR3 region is CAWTRPDNEKLFF. The CDR3 DNA reads as TGTGCCTGGACGAGGCCAGATAATGAAAAACTGTTTTTT.

As DNA, the CDR3 is TGTGCCAGCAGCCAAGTCCAACTAGCGGGGGGGTTTGATGAGCAGTTCTTC. Translation: CASSQVQLAGGFDEQFF. The rearrangement uses TRBV4-2 and TRBJ2-1, with TRBD2 matching 13 bases. The V segment lost 1 base and the J segment 8 bases; nucleotides outside the gene matches: 8. The CDR3 is 17 residues long. Germline-derived CDR1 and CDR2 are LGHNA and YNFKEQ.

The chain employs TRBV6-1 and TRBJ1-5; D might be TRBD1 (6 bases). Trimming took off 7 bases at V and 5 bases at J, with 18 bases between the two ends. Germline-derived CDR1 and CDR2 are MNHNS and SASEGT. The CDR3 is 15 residues long. This CDR3 reads CASTDTTGYHQPQHF. For the CDR3, the DNA is TGTGCCAGCACAGACACGACAGGTTACCATCAGCCCCAGCATTTT.

The chain has TRBV4-2 and TRBJ1-2; D is ambiguous. Germline V gene data show CDR1 as LGHNA and CDR2 as YNFKEQ. The CDR3 spans 16 residues. V gave up 2 bases and J gave up 2 bases, with 15 bases separating them. The CDR3 is CASSQRRSLENYGYTF. DNA for the CDR3: TGTGCCAGCAGCCAACGTCGATCACTCGAGAACTATGGCTACACCTTC.

This sequence joins TRBV7-3 and TRBJ2-3, with D possibly being TRBD2 (7 bases). CDR3 length: 15 residues. The V gene lost 2 bases and the J gene lost 6 bases, with 15 bases spanning the gap. CDR1 SGHTA and CDR2 FQGTGA come from the germline V gene. The CDR3, as DNA: TGTGCCAGCAGCTTATCCGGGGGGCTCCCCGATACGCAGTATTTT. Protein: CASSLSGGLPDTQYF.

This clone was detected only a few times. The chain links TRBV7-2 to TRBJ2-7; 7 bases align to TRBD1. CDR3 length equals 15 residues. The V gene end was trimmed by 1 base and the J gene end by 3 bases; junction bases not matched to a gene: 6. CDR1 is SGHTA, CDR2 FQGNSA, per germline. The CDR3 DNA reads TGTGCCAGCAGCTTAGGGGCAGGGGGATTCTACGAGCAGTACTTC. Protein sequence: CASSLGAGGFYEQYF.

The chain joins TRBV5-1 to TRBJ2-3; TRBD2 agrees at 10 bases. Germline V gives CDR1 SGHRS, CDR2 YFSETQ. The J segment lost 4 bases and the V segment lost 0 bases, leaving 5 bases of the junction unmatched. The CDR3 contains 16 residues. The CDR3 spells CASSLAIAGGPDTQYF. Written as DNA, the CDR3 is TGCGCCAGCAGCTTGGCCATAGCGGGGGGTCCAGATACGCAGTATTTT.

DNA of the CDR3: TGTGCCAGCAGGAGGGACAGGGACACTGAAGCTTTCTTT. Its translation is CASRRDRDTEAFF. The genes are TRBV6-1 and TRBJ1-1, with TRBD1 matching over 9 bases. The CDR3 contains 13 residues. Losses at the gene ends were 6 bases for V and 3 bases for J; bases not matched to a gene: 2. The V gene's germline CDR1 is MNHNS and CDR2 SASEGT.

This clone has just one count. V is TRBV30 and J is TRBJ2-7; D is undetermined. The CDR3 is 13 amino acids. Trimming shortened V by 2 bases and J by 0 bases, and 8 bases separated the two germline ends. The V gene's germline CDR1 is GTSNPN and CDR2 SVGIG (reference sequence). The CDR3 reads CAWSYGGSYEQYF. The DNA for the CDR3 is TGTGCCTGGAGTTATGGCGGCTCCTACGAGCAGTACTTC.

CDR3 amino acids: CAIRAGLDTGELFF. The DNA of the CDR3 is TGTGCCATCAGAGCGGGGCTCGACACCGGGGAGCTGTTTTTT. The chain recombines TRBV10-3 with TRBJ2-2; 7 nucleotides line up with TRBD2. The CDR3 length is 14 residues. With V trimmed by 6 bases and J by 3 bases, 4 bases remained unmatched. The germline V gene encodes CDR1 ENHRY and CDR2 SYGVKD.

The rearrangement joins TRBV5-1 to TRBJ2-7, with 8 bases fitting TRBD2. V lost 0 bases to trimming and J lost 0 bases; unmatched junction nucleotides: 5. Looked up from germline, CDR1 is SGHRS and CDR2 is YFSETQ. CDR3 length: 16 amino acids. DNA for the CDR3: TGCGCCAGCAGCTTGGCCGGGGGGGTTCCCTCCTACGAGCAGTACTTC. This codes for CASSLAGGVPSYEQYF.

V usage is TRBV10-1 and J usage is TRBJ2-7, with 7 nucleotides matching TRBD1. The germline V gene has CDR1 WNHNN and CDR2 SYGVQD (reference sequence). V lost 5 bases, J lost 1 base, and 2 bases stayed unmatched. The CDR3 is 13 residues long. This chain's CDR3 is CASSHRGSYEQYF. The CDR3 region has the DNA TGCGCCAGCAGTCACAGGGGATCCTACGAGCAGTACTTC.

The genes are TRBV25-1 and TRBJ2-7, with D possibly matching TRBD1 (5 bases). Germline V gene data show CDR1 as MGHDK and CDR2 as SYGVNS. Trimming stripped 5 bases from V and 2 bases from J, with 13 bases between. This CDR3 is 14 amino acids long. The CDR3 nucleotides read TGTGCCAGCAGTACCCAAGACAGAGCCTACGAGCAGTACTTC. It specifies CASSTQDRAYEQYF.

The V and J genes are TRBV30 and TRBJ2-2, with 9 nucleotides matching TRBD2. V was pared by 3 bases and J by 9 bases, with 8 bases of the junction left unmatched. Germline V gene data show CDR1 as GTSNPN and CDR2 as SVGIG (reference sequence). CDR3 length equals 14 residues. This CDR3 reads CAWRQGGGARELFF. The CDR3, as DNA: TGTGCCTGGAGGCAGGGCGGGGGGGCCAGGGAGCTGTTTTTT.

The chain employs TRBV7-2 and TRBJ2-7; tentative D call: TRBD1 (6 bases). V lost 1 base, J lost 0 bases, and 10 bases lay in between. CDR3 length equals 15 residues. CDR1 and CDR2 from the germline V gene are SGHTA and FQGNSA. CDR3 in DNA: TGTGCCAGCAGCTTAGTGGGGGCGAGCTCCTACGAGCAGTACTTC. Encoded protein: CASSLVGASSYEQYF.

This clone has just one count. This chain connects TRBV9 to TRBJ2-5; 9 positions agree with TRBD1. Germline CDR1 SGDLS, CDR2 YYNGEE. The trim removed 3 bases at V and 2 bases at J, leaving 8 bases unmatched. The CDR3 spans 16 residues. CDR3 sequence (DNA): TGTGCCAGCAGCGGGCCGGGACAGGGAGGACAAGAGACCCAGTACTTC. Protein sequence: CASSGPGQGGQETQYF.

The gene calls are TRBV6-6 and TRBJ1-1, with 7 bases that match TRBD1. The CDR3 is 15 residues long. Germline CDR1 MNHNY, CDR2 SVGAGI (reference sequence). Trimming cost V 5 bases and J 2 bases; bases outside gene matches: 8. The CDR3 DNA is TGTGCCAGCAGTCATAACGACAGGGTAAACACTGAAGCTTTCTTT. Its protein is CASSHNDRVNTEAFF.

V gene TRBV5-1 combines with J gene TRBJ2-6; unclear D gene. The CDR3 runs 14 residues. Trimming cost V 0 bases and J 2 bases, with 3 bases left between them. Germline V gene sequence: CDR1 SGHRS, CDR2 YFSETQ. The CDR3 loop is CASSLVTGANVLTF. Written as DNA, the CDR3 is TGCGCCAGCAGCTTGGTAACTGGGGCCAACGTCCTGACTTTC. The whole variable domain, remainder taken from reference TRBV5-1 and TRBJ2-6, is KAGVTQTPRYLIKTRGQQVTLSCSPISGHRSVSWYQQTPGQGLQFLFEYFSETQRNKGNFPGRFSGRQFSNSRSEMNVSTLELGDSALYLCASSLVTGANVLTFGAGSRLTVL.

This clone showed up just once. The rearrangement links TRBV5-4 to TRBJ2-1; 10 nucleotides line up with TRBD2. The V gene end was trimmed by 0 bases and the J gene end by 8 bases; junction bases not matched to a gene: 8. Germline V gene lookup returns CDR1 SGHNT and CDR2 YYREEE (reference sequence). The CDR3 totals 16 residues. The DNA for the CDR3 is TGTGCCAGCAGCTTGGGGGGGACTAGCGCACCGGATGAGCAGTTCTTC. The encoded protein is CASSLGGTSAPDEQFF.

The chain joins TRBV6-5 to TRBJ2-5, with 10 nucleotides matching TRBD2. The CDR3 runs 15 residues. CDR1 is MNHEY and CDR2 is SVGAGI in the germline V gene. With V trimmed by 2 bases and J by 5 bases, 5 bases remained unmatched. The CDR3 loop is CASSYSGGADETQYF. CDR3 DNA sequence: TGTGCCAGCAGTTACAGCGGGGGGGCCGACGAGACCCAGTACTTC.

V usage is TRBV10-3 and J usage is TRBJ1-2, with 10 positions matching TRBD1. Germline lookup yields CDR1 ENHRY and CDR2 SYGVKD. The CDR3 contains 15 residues. V trimming: 3 bases; J trimming: 6 bases; junction bases outside the gene matches: 7. This CDR3 reads CAISEPGQGNHGYTF. DNA for the CDR3: TGTGCCATCAGTGAACCGGGACAGGGGAACCATGGCTACACCTTC.